The 14 T cell receptor beta chains below were found in one sample sequenced in a study of blood T cell repertoires in COVID-19. The protocol was immunoSEQ multiplex PCR, while the TCRdb copy is restricted to in-frame clones and leaves out a portion. The data hold around 140,000 clones, with about 83% observed a single time. Input material: peripheral blood. The receptors were gathered from a man aged 25 to 45 with COVID-19, enrolled during active disease.

The V call is TRBV14, the J call TRBJ2-3; the match to TRBD2 covers 7 bases. V shed 4 bases and J 2 bases; nucleotides not matched to a gene: 12. The V gene's germline CDR1 is SGHDN and CDR2 FVKESK. CDR3 length: 17 residues. The CDR3 nucleotides read TGTGCCAGCAGCCTCCCCCGGAGTAGCGGGTCCACAGATACGCAGTATTTT. It is translated as CASSLPRSSGSTDTQYF. The whole variable domain, remainder taken from reference TRBV14 and TRBJ2-3, is EAGVTQFPSHSVIEKGQTVTLRCDPISGHDNLYWYRRVMGKEIKFLLHFVKESKQDESGMPNNRFLAERTGGTYSTLKVQPAELEDSGVYFCASSLPRSSGSTDTQYFGPGTRLTVL.

The chain recombines TRBV2 with TRBJ1-3, with 7 nucleotides matching TRBD1. Trimming at V came to 6 bases and at J to 3 bases, leaving 5 bases not matched to a gene. CDR3 length equals 14 residues. Germline lookup yields CDR1 SNHLY and CDR2 FYNNEI. CDR3 bases: TGTGCCAGCAGCGTCAACAGGGGTGGAAACACCATATATTTT. Its translation is CASSVNRGGNTIYF. The complete variable domain, with remaining parts taken from reference TRBV2 and TRBJ1-3, reads EPEVTQTPSHQVTQMGQEVILRCVPISNHLYFYWYRQILGQKVEFLVSFYNNEISEKSEIFDDQFSVERPDGSNFTLKIRSTKLEDSAMYFCASSVNRGGNTIYFGEGSWLTVV.

J is TRBJ2-6 and V is TRBV28; D is undetermined. The V gene lost 3 bases and the J gene lost 1 base, with 10 bases spanning the gap. CDR1 MDHEN and CDR2 SYDVKM come from the germline V gene. The CDR3 is 16 amino acids. CDR3 residues: CASSFKVRSGANVLTF. The CDR3 DNA is TGTGCCAGCAGTTTTAAAGTCAGGTCTGGGGCCAACGTCCTGACTTTC. Complete variable domain (other parts from reference TRBV28 and TRBJ2-6): DVKVTQSSRYLVKRTGEKVFLECVQDMDHENMFWYRQDPGLGLRLIYFSYDVKMKEKGDIPEGYSVSREKKERFSLILESASTNQTSMYLCASSFKVRSGANVLTFGAGSRLTVL.

The genes are TRBV4-1 and TRBJ2-7; TRBD1 aligns across 10 bases. The germline V gene has CDR1 MGHRA and CDR2 YSYEKL. The CDR3 loop spans 16 amino acids. The ends lost 3 bases at V and 2 bases at J; junction bases unmatched: 7. The CDR3 here is CASSQRGQGVTYEQYF. CDR3 nucleotides: TGCGCCAGCAGCCAGCGAGGACAGGGGGTAACCTACGAGCAGTACTTC.

The CDR3 reads CASSLETGGDQPQHF. CDR3 DNA: TGTGCCAGCAGCTTAGAGACAGGGGGGGATCAGCCCCAGCATTTT. This chain connects TRBV7-8 to TRBJ1-5; 9 bases align to TRBD1. Germline values: CDR1 SGHVS, CDR2 FQNEAQ. Losses at the gene ends were 1 base for V and 5 bases for J; bases not matched to a gene: 3. The CDR3 sequence is 15 residues long.

V and J are TRBV18 and TRBJ1-2; no definite D call. Germline V gene data show CDR1 as KGHSH and CDR2 as LQKENI. This CDR3 contains 15 residues. Trimming stripped 2 bases from V and 6 bases from J, with 16 bases between. CDR3 region: CASSPSRVSLDGYTF. CDR3 coding DNA: TGTGCCAGCTCACCATCCCGGGTCTCTTTGGATGGCTACACCTTC. The full variable domain, with the rest looked up from reference TRBV18 and TRBJ1-2, is NAGVMQNPRHLVRRRGQEARLRCSPMKGHSHVYWYRQLPEEGLKFMVYLQKENIIDESGMPKERFSAEFPKEGPSILRIQQVVRGDSAAYFCASSPSRVSLDGYTFGSGTRLTVV.

This chain joins TRBV11-2 and TRBJ2-1; 7 bases align to TRBD2. CDR1 is SGHAT and CDR2 is FQNNGV in the germline V gene. Trimming at V came to 4 bases and at J to 9 bases, leaving 12 bases not matched to a gene. This CDR3 is 15 amino acids long. CDR3 coding DNA: TGTGCCAGCAGCTCAAGCGGGATTTCGTACGGTGAGCAGTTCTTC. Its protein product is CASSSSGISYGEQFF.

V and J are TRBV5-4 and TRBJ1-1, with D tentatively TRBD1 (5 bases). The CDR3 runs to 17 residues. Per the germline V gene, CDR1 is SGHNT and CDR2 is YYREEE (reference sequence). Trimming removed 2 bases at V and 3 bases at J, with 20 bases between. The CDR3 DNA reads TGTGCCAGCAGCTTATCGGGGGGAGGTGGCAGCCACACTGAAGCTTTCTTT. Amino acid sequence: CASSLSGGGGSHTEAFF.

CDR3 in amino acids: CASSSMGQGSHEQYF. CDR3 coding DNA: TGTGCCAGCAGTTCAATGGGACAGGGATCCCACGAGCAGTACTTC. The chain recombines TRBV28 with TRBJ2-7, with 9 bases matching TRBD1. The CDR3 sequence is 15 residues long. Trimming at V came to 4 bases and at J to 5 bases, leaving 9 bases not matched to a gene. CDR1 is MDHEN and CDR2 is SYDVKM in the germline V gene.

DNA of the CDR3: TGTGCCAGCAGCTTAGTGGGGACTAGCGGGAGTAATGAGCAGTTCTTC. Its protein product is CASSLVGTSGSNEQFF. The V gene is TRBV7-2, the J gene TRBJ2-1; 14 bases match TRBD2. The CDR3 is 16 residues long. CDR1 and CDR2 from the germline V gene are SGHTA and FQGNSA. The junction had 3 bases not matched to a gene; V was cut back by 1 base and J by 7 bases. Combining the CDR3 with reference TRBV7-2 and TRBJ2-1 gives the whole variable domain GAGVSQSPSNKVTEKGKDVELRCDPISGHTALYWYRQSLGQGLEFLIYFQGNSAPDKSGLPSDRFSAERTGGSVSTLTIQRTQQEDSAVYLCASSLVGTSGSNEQFFGPGTRLTVL.

The gene calls are TRBV7-9 and TRBJ2-6; 11 nucleotides agree with TRBD1. CDR1 and CDR2 from the germline V gene are SEHNR and FQNEAQ (reference sequence). V was clipped by 4 bases and J by 2 bases; unmatched bases: 10. There are 19 residues in the CDR3. CDR3 DNA sequence: TGTGCCAGCAGCTCGCTTAGGACAGGGGGCTATACTGGGGCCAACGTCCTGACTTTC. Protein product: CASSSLRTGGYTGANVLTF.

This clone was found many times. V and J are TRBV2 and TRBJ2-3; 7 bases are shared with TRBD2. The junction had 8 bases not matched to a gene; V was cut back by 4 bases and J by 4 bases. From germline, CDR1 is SNHLY and CDR2 FYNNEI. This CDR3 spans 15 amino acids. The CDR3 DNA reads TGTGCCAGCAGTGGGATAACGGGAGGCCCAGATACGCAGTATTTT. Its translation is CASSGITGGPDTQYF.

This clone was found many times. The V call is TRBV2, the J call TRBJ2-7, with TRBD2 identical over 7 bases. The junction had 2 bases not matched to a gene; V was cut back by 3 bases and J by 3 bases. CDR3 size: 13 residues. Germline values: CDR1 SNHLY, CDR2 FYNNEI. This CDR3 is CASSEREGYEQYF. The CDR3 bases are TGTGCCAGCAGTGAGAGGGAGGGCTACGAGCAGTACTTC.

The chain is built from TRBV28 and TRBJ1-1; D is unclear. The CDR3 has 12 amino acids. The germline gives CDR1 MDHEN, CDR2 SYDVKM. V lost 7 bases to trimming and J lost 7 bases, with 13 bases between them. The CDR3 DNA reads as TGTGCCAGCACCCCCCGAGGGATTGAAGCTTTCTTT. Translation: CASTPRGIEAFF.